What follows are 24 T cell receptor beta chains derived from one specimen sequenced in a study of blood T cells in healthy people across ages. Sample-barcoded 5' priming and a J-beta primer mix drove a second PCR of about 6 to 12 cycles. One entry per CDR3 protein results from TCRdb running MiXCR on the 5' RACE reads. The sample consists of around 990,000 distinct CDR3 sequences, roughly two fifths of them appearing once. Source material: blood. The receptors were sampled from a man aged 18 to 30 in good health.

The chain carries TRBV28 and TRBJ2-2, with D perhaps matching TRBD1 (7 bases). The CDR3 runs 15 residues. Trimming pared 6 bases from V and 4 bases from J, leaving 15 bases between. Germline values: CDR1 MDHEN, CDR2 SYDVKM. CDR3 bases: TGTGCCAGCAGCCGATCAGGGGGGTCCACCGGGGAGCTGTTTTTT. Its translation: CASSRSGGSTGELFF.

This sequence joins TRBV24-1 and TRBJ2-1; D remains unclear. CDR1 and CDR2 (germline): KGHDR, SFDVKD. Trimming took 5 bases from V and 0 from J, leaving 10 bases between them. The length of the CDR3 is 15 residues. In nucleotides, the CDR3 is TGTGCCACCAGTGGAGAGGAGAGCTCCTACAATGAGCAGTTCTTC. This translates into CATSGEESSYNEQFF.

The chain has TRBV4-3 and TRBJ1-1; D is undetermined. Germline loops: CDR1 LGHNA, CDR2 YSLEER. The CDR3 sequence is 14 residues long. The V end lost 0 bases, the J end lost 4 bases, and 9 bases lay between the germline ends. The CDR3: CASSQEERSTEAFF. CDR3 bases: TGCGCCAGCAGCCAAGAGGAACGGTCCACTGAAGCTTTCTTT.

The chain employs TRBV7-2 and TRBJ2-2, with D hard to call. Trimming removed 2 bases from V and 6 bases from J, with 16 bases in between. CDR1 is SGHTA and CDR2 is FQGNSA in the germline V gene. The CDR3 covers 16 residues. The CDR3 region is CASSLTHQWVAGELFF. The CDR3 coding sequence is TGTGCCAGCAGCTTAACCCATCAATGGGTAGCCGGGGAGCTGTTTTTT.

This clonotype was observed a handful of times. In nucleotides, the CDR3 is TGTGCCAGCACTGAAGACAGGGGCCAGACAGATACGCAGTATTTT. This translates into CASTEDRGQTDTQYF. This rearrangement joins TRBV6-5 to TRBJ2-3; TRBD1 agrees at 8 bases. The CDR3 contains 15 residues. Germline V gene data show CDR1 as MNHEY and CDR2 as SVGAGI. V was pared by 7 bases and J by 3 bases, with 9 bases of the junction left unmatched.

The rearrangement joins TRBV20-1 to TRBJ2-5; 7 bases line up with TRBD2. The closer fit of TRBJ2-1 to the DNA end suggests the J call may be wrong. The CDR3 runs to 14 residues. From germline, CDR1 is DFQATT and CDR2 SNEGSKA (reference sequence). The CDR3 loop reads CSARSSTSQETQFF. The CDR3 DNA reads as TGCAGTGCTAGATCGTCGACTAGCCAAGAGACCCAGTTCTTC.

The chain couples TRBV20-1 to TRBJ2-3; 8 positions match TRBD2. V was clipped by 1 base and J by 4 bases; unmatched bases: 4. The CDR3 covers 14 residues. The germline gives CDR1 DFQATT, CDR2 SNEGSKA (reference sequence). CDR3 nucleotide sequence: TGCAGTGCTAGAGCGGGAGGGGGGGCAGATACGCAGTATTTT. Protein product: CSARAGGGADTQYF.

In nucleotides, the CDR3 is TGTGCCAGCAATTCCCAACTGGAGGTCACCGGGGAGCTGTTTTTT. This gives the protein CASNSQLEVTGELFF. V is TRBV6-2 or TRBV6-3 and J is TRBJ2-2, with D possibly TRBD2 on 5 matching bases. In germline, CDR1 is MNHEY, CDR2 SVGEGT. This CDR3 is built from 15 residues. V lost 7 bases and J 4 bases, leaving 16 bases between the germline ends.

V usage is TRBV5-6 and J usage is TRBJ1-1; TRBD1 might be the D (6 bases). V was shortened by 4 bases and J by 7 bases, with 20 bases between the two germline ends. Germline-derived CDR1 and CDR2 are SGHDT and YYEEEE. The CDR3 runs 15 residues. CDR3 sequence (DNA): TGTGCCAGCAGCCCTGGGGGGGCCCCATGGGGTGAAGCTTTCTTT. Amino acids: CASSPGGAPWGEAFF. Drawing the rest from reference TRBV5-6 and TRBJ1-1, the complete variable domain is DAGVTQSPTHLIKTRGQQVTLRCSPKSGHDTVSWYQQALGQGPQFIFQYYEEEERQRGNFPDRFSGHQFPNYSSELNVNALLLGDSALYLCASSPGGAPWGEAFFGQGTRLTVV.

The CDR3 DNA reads TGTGCCAGCAGTCCGGACATGTCCGATGAGCAGTACTTC. Its translation: CASSPDMSDEQYF. The chain joins TRBV6-5 to TRBJ2-5; a weak D match, TRBD1 (5 bases). V lost 5 bases, J lost 11 bases, and 18 bases lay in between. This CDR3 region has 13 residues. Looked up from germline, CDR1 is MNHEY and CDR2 is SVGAGI.

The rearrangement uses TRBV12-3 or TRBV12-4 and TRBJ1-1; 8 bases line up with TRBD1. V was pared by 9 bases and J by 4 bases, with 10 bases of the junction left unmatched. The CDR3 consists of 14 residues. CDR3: CASGRRTGITEAFF. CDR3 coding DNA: TGTGCCAGTGGACGCAGGACAGGGATCACTGAAGCTTTCTTT.

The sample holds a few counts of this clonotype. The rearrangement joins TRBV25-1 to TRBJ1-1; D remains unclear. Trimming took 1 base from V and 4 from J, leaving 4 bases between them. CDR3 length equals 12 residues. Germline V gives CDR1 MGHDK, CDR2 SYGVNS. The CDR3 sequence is CASSESATEAFF. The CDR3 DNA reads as TGTGCCAGCAGTGAATCGGCCACTGAAGCTTTCTTT.

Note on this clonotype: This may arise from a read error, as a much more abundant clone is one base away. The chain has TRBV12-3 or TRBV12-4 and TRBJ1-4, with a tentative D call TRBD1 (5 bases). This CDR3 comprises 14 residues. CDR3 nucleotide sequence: TGTGCCAGCGGTTTGGGGCAGGTTAATGAAAAACTGTTTTTT. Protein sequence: CASGLGQVNEKLFF.

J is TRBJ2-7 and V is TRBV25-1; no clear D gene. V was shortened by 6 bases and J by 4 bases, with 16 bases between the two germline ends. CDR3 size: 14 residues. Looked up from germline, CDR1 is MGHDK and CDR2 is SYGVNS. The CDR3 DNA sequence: TGTGCCAGCAGAGCTACCCCGGACGGATACGAGCAGTACTTC. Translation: CASRATPDGYEQYF.

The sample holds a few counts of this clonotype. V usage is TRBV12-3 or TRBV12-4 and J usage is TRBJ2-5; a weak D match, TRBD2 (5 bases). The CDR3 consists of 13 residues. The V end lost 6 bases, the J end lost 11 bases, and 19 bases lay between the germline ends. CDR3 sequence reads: CASSLSGHNEQYF. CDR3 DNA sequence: TGTGCCAGCAGCCTCAGCGGCCACAATGAGCAGTACTTC.

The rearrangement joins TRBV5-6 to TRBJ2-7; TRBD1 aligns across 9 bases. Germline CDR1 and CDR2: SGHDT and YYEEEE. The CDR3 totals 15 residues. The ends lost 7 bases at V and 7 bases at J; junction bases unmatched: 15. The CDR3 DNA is TGTGCCAGCCTACTCTCAGGGACAGGGCGGGGGGAGCAGTACTTC. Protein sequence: CASLLSGTGRGEQYF.

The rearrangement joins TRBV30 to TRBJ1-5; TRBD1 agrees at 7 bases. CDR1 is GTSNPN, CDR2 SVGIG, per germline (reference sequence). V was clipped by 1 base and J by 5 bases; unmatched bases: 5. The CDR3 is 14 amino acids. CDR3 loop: CAWSGDTGDQPQHF. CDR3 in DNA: TGTGCCTGGAGTGGCGATACAGGGGATCAGCCCCAGCATTTT.

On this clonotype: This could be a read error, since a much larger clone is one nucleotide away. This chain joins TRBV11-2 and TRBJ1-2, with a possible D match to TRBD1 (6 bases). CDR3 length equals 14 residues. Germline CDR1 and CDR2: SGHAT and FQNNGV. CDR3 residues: CASSPNRVDYVYTF. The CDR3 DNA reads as TGTGCCAGCAGTCCAAACAGGGTAGACTATGTCTACACCTTC.

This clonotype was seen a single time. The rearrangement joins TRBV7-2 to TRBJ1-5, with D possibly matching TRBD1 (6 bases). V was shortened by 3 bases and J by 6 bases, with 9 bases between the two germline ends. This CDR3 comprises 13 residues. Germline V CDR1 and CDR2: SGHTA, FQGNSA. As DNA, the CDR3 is TGTGCCAGCAGCTTGGGGGCCAGTCAGCCCCAGCATTTT. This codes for CASSLGASQPQHF.

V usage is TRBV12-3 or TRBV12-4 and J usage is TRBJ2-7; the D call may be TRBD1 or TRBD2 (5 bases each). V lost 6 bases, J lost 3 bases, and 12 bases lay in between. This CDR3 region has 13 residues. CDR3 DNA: TGTGCCAGCAGGGGGACGCGGGTCTACGAGCAGTACTTC. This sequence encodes CASRGTRVYEQYF.

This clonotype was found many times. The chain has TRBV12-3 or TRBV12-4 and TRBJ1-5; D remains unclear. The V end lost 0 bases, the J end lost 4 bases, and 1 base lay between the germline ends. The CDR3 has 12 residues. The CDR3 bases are TGTGCCAGCAGTTTAGCTAATCAGCCCCAGCATTTT. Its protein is CASSLANQPQHF.

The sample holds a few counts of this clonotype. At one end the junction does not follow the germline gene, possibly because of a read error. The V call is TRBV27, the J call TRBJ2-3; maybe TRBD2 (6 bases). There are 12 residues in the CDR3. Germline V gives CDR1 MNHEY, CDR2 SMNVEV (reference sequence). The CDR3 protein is CASGFGVREEYF. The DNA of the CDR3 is TGTGCCAGCGGTTTTGGAGTGAGGGAGGAGTATTTT.

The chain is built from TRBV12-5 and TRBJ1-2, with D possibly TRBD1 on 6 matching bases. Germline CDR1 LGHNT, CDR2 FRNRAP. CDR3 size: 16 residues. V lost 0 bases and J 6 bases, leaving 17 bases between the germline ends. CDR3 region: CASGLVGTGSEDGYTF. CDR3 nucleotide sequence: TGTGCTAGTGGTTTGGTAGGTACAGGGTCCGAGGATGGCTACACCTTC.

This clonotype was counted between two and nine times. CDR3: CAWSVSDRGATNEKLFF. The CDR3 DNA reads as TGTGCCTGGAGTGTCTCGGACAGGGGTGCAACTAATGAAAAACTGTTTTTT. The gene calls are TRBV30 and TRBJ1-4; 9 bases align to TRBD1. Trimming removed 0 bases from V and 0 bases from J; junction bases left unmatched: 5. Germline CDR1 and CDR2: GTSNPN and SVGIG (reference sequence). The CDR3 extends over 17 amino acids.